This T cell receptor beta chain was documented in a study of blood T cell repertoires in COVID-19. At the level of the study: The study drew acute and convalescent COVID-19 samples from the United States, Italy and Spain.

The protocol was immunoSEQ multiplex PCR, while the TCRdb copy is restricted to in-frame clones and leaves out a portion. Of tens of thousands of clones in the sample, approximately 78% were seen once. This clone has just a few counts. There are 12 residues in the CDR3. Between the trimmed V and J ends, which lost 3 bases and 10 bases, there was a span of 12 bases. Germline CDR1 SEHNR, CDR2 FQNEAQ (reference sequence). The V gene is TRBV7-9, the J gene TRBJ1-2, with a tentative D call TRBD1 (5 bases). The receptor comes from a human donor in a cohort sampled during active COVID-19. The sequenced sample was peripheral blood. The CDR3 spells CASSFDSSPYTF. In DNA, the CDR3 is TGTGCCAGCAGCTTTGACAGCTCCCCCTACACCTTC.